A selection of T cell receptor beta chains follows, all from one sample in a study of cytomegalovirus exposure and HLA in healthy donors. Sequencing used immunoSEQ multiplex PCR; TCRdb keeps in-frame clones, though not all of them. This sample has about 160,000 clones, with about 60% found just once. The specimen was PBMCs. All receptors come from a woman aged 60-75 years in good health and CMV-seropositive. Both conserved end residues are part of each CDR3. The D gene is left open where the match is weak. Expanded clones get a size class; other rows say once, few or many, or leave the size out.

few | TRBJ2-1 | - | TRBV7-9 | CASSLAGSRDEQFF | TGTGCCAGCAGCTTAGCGGGCTCTCGCGATGAGCAGTTCTTC
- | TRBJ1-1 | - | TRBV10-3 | CAIKGDRSTEAFF | TGTGCCATCAAGGGGGATAGAAGCACTGAAGCTTTCTTT
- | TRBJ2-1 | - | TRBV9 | CASSGRAGYNEQFF | TGTGCCAGCAGCGGGAGGGCTGGGTACAATGAGCAGTTCTTC
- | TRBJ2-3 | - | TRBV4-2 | CASSQGYQIADTQYF | TGTGCCAGCAGCCAAGGGTACCAGATCGCAGATACGCAGTATTTT
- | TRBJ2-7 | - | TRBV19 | CASSYQGPSYEQYF | TGTGCCAGTAGTTATCAGGGCCCCTCCTACGAGCAGTACTTC
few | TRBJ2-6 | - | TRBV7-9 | CASTRGLSGTGANVLTF | TGTGCCAGCACCAGGGGACTATCGGGCACTGGGGCCAACGTCCTGACTTTC
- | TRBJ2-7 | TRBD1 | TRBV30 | CAWNQGANNEQYF | TGTGCCTGGAATCAGGGGGCAAACAACGAGCAGTACTTC
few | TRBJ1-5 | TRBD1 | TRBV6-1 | CASSEAQGAQPQHF | TGTGCCAGCAGTGAAGCGCAGGGGGCTCAGCCCCAGCATTTT
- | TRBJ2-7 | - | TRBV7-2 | CASSLGPREQYF | TGTGCCAGCAGCCTTGGTCCGAGAGAGCAGTACTTC
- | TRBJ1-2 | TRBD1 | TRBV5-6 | CASRPGTGPNYGYTF | TGTGCCAGTCGGCCCGGGACAGGCCCTAACTATGGCTACACCTTC
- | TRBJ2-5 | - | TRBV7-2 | CASSGGGETQYF | TGTGCCAGCAGCGGTGGAGGTGAGACCCAGTACTTC
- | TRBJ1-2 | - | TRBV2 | CASSEAADRRINYGYTF | TGTGCCAGCAGTGAAGCGGCTGACAGGAGAATCAACTATGGCTACACCTTC
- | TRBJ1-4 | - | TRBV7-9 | CASSTPQGLREKLFF | TGTGCCAGCAGCACCCCGCAGGGGCTAAGGGAAAAACTGTTTTTT
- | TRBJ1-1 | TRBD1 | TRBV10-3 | CAIRGTGGSNTEAFF | TGTGCCATCAGGGGGACAGGGGGATCGAACACTGAAGCTTTCTTT
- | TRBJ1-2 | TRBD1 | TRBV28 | CASSSGQGYGYTF | TGTGCCAGCAGTTCCGGACAGGGATATGGCTACACCTTC
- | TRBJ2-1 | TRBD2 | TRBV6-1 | CASSVRTSGRAGQFF | TGTGCCAGCAGTGTGCGGACTAGCGGGAGGGCCGGGCAGTTCTTC
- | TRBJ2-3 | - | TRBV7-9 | CASRRPRSTDTQYF | TGTGCCAGCCGGAGGCCCCGTAGCACAGATACGCAGTATTTT
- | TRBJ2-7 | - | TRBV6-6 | CASRARGTDYEQYF | TGTGCCAGCAGGGCAAGGGGGACCGATTACGAGCAGTACTTC
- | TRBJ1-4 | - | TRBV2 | CASSDGAANEKLFF | TGTGCCAGCAGTGACGGCGCAGCGAATGAAAAACTGTTTTTT
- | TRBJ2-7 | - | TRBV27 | CASSFSGRSYEQYF | TGTGCCAGCAGTTTTAGCGGACGCTCCTACGAGCAGTACTTC
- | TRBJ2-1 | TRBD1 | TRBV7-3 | CASSLGQGAPEQFF | TGTGCCAGCAGCTTGGGGCAGGGGGCGCCTGAGCAGTTCTTC
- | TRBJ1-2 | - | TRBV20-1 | CSARDQAGGTF | TGCAGTGCTAGAGATCAGGCGGGGGGGACCTTC
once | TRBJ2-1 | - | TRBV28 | CASSPLVTSSYNEQFF | TGTGCCAGCAGTCCCTTAGTGACAAGCTCCTACAATGAGCAGTTCTTC
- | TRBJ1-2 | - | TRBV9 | CASSVSASSANGYTF | TGTGCCAGCAGCGTCTCCGCGTCTTCCGCAAATGGCTACACCTTC
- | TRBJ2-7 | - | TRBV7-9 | CASSLRLDEQYF | TGTGCCAGCAGCCTGAGACTAGACGAGCAGTACTTC
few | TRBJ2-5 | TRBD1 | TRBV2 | CASRAGGGETQYF | TGTGCCAGCAGAGCAGGGGGCGGAGAGACCCAGTACTTC
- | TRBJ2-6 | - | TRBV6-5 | CASSPSSGANVLTF | TGTGCCAGCAGTCCTAGCTCTGGGGCCAACGTCCTGACTTTC
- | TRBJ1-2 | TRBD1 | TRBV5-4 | CATTTGGEIYGYTF | TGTGCCACCACGACAGGGGGCGAGATCTATGGCTACACCTTC
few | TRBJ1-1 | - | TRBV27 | CASSLAGTVPLVAFF | TGTGCCAGCAGTTTGGCAGGCACAGTCCCCCTTGTGGCTTTCTTT
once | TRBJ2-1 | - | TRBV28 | CASTPGTGPYNEQFF | TGTGCCAGCACTCCCGGAACAGGGCCCTACAATGAGCAGTTCTTC
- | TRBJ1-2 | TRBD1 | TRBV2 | CASSEGQGAYYGYTF | TGTGCCAGCAGTGAGGGACAGGGGGCATACTATGGCTACACCTTC
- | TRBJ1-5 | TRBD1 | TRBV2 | CASSLTGGLGQPQHF | TGTGCCAGCAGTTTGACAGGGGGCTTGGGACAGCCCCAGCATTTT
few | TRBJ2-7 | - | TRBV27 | CASSEFGFRVPYEQYF | TGTGCCAGCAGCGAGTTCGGCTTCAGGGTACCCTACGAGCAGTACTTC
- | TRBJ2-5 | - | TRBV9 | CASSGEGWETQYF | TGTGCCAGCAGCGGCGAGGGATGGGAGACCCAGTACTTC
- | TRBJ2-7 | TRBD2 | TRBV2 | CASRTGLAGGHEQYF | TGTGCCAGCAGAACAGGACTAGCGGGAGGCCACGAGCAGTACTTC
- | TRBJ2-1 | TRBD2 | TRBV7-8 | CASSLASGGGNEQFF | TGTGCCAGCAGCTTAGCTAGCGGGGGTGGCAATGAGCAGTTCTTC
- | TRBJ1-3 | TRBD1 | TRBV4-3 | CASSQVTGGSGNTIYF | TGCGCCAGCAGCCAGGTTACAGGGGGCTCTGGAAACACCATATATTTT
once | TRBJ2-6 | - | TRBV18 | CASSAGAGANVLTF | TGTGCCAGCTCCGCAGGGGCTGGGGCCAACGTCCTGACTTTC
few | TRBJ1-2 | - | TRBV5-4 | CASSLGAGGLYGYTF | TGTGCCAGCAGCTTGGGGGCAGGAGGGCTCTATGGCTACACCTTC
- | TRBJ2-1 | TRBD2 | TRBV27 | CASSLFRGVLTYNEQFF | TGTGCCAGCAGTTTATTCCGGGGGGTACTGACCTACAATGAGCAGTTCTTC
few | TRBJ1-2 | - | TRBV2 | CASSEGTARGYGYTF | TGTGCCAGCAGTGAAGGGACAGCCAGGGGCTATGGCTACACCTTC
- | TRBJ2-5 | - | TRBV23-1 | CASSQSRGTGTQYF | TGCGCCAGCAGTCAATCGCGGGGTACCGGGACCCAGTACTTC
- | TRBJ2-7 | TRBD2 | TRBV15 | CATGKRGSTYEQYF | TGTGCCACCGGTAAGCGGGGCTCTACCTACGAGCAGTACTTC
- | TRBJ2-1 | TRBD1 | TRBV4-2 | CASSQGRLRQGEQFF | TGTGCCAGCAGCCAAGGAAGACTACGACAGGGCGAGCAGTTCTTC
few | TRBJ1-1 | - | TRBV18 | CASSAQRNTEAFF | TGTGCCAGCTCAGCACAGCGGAACACTGAAGCTTTCTTT
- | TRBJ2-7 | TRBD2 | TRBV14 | CASSQASGTNYEQYF | TGTGCCAGCAGCCAAGCATCGGGGACTAATTACGAGCAGTACTTC
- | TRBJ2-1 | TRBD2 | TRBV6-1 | CASSERLAGGRGNEQFF | TGTGCCAGCAGTGAAAGACTAGCGGGAGGGAGGGGCAATGAGCAGTTCTTC
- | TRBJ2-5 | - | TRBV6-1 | CASSTEGIQETQYF | TGTGCCAGCAGCACAGAGGGAATCCAAGAGACCCAGTACTTC
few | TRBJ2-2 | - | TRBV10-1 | CAGYRAGELFF | TGCGCCGGATACAGGGCCGGGGAGCTGTTTTTT
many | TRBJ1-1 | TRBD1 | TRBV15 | CATSPRTGANTEAFF | TGTGCCACCAGCCCCCGGACAGGAGCGAACACTGAAGCTTTCTTT
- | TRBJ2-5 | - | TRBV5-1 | CASSLTAGGETQYF | TGCGCCAGCAGCTTGACGGCAGGTGGAGAGACCCAGTACTTC
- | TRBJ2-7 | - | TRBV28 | CASSSGSGYEQYF | TGTGCCAGCAGTTCCGGGAGTGGGTACGAGCAGTACTTC
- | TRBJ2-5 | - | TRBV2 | CATGGQETQYF | TGTGCCACCGGGGGCCAAGAGACCCAGTACTTC
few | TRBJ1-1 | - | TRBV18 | CASSPDRTNTEAFF | TGTGCCAGCTCACCAGACAGGACGAACACTGAAGCTTTCTTT
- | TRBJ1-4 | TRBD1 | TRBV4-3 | CASSHLGQDNEKLFF | TGCGCCAGCAGCCATCTTGGACAGGATAATGAAAAACTGTTTTTT
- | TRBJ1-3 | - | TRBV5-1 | CASSLQGQGNTIYF | TGCGCCAGCAGCTTGCAAGGACAGGGAAACACCATATATTTT
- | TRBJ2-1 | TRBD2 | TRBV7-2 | CASSFWREGREQFF | TGTGCCAGCAGCTTCTGGCGGGAGGGCCGAGAGCAGTTCTTC
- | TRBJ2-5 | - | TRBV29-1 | CSVEDSLSGPAQETQYF | TGCAGCGTTGAGGATTCCCTCAGCGGGCCCGCCCAAGAGACCCAGTACTTC